The 10 T cell receptor beta chains listed next were all sequenced from one sample in a study of Ad26.COV2.S vaccination and SARS-CoV-2 variants. Treatment defined: around 19 received Ad26.COV2.S at low or high dose, single or two shots; about 5 received placebo; per-sample allocation not given. The samples were gathered on day 63 after the first injection of vaccine or placebo. Some clones are missing from TCRdb's copy, which holds only in-frame ones; the method was immunoSEQ multiplex PCR. Of approximately 500,000 clones in the sample, 87% were seen once. Specimen: peripheral blood, collected in a trial of Ad26.COV2.S vaccine versus placebo. These receptors were obtained from a person between 18 and 59 years old who received the Ad26.COV2.S COVID-19 vaccine or a placebo.

This rearrangement joins TRBV7-3 to TRBJ1-1; D is possibly TRBD1 (5 bases). The V end was cut by 5 bases, the J end by 5 bases, with 12 bases between. This CDR3 spans 13 amino acids. Germline V lookup: CDR1 SGHTA, CDR2 FQGTGA. The CDR3 DNA is TGTGCCAGCAGCCCGTACCGGGGGACTGAAGCTTTCTTT. This encodes CASSPYRGTEAFF.

The V gene is TRBV11-3, the J gene TRBJ2-3; D might be TRBD2 (5 bases). The V and J ends lost 4 bases and 3 bases respectively, with 14 bases between them. CDR1 is SGHNT and CDR2 is YENEEA in the germline V gene. The CDR3 has 15 amino acids. As DNA, the CDR3 is TGTGCCAGCAGCTCCCTCGGGGTGGGAACAGATACGCAGTATTTT. As protein: CASSSLGVGTDTQYF.

This rearrangement joins TRBV6-5 to TRBJ2-7; a weak D match, TRBD1 (5 bases). CDR3 length: 13 residues. Trimming stripped 8 bases from V and 3 bases from J, with 14 bases between. Germline lookup yields CDR1 MNHEY and CDR2 SVGAGI. Here the CDR3 reads CASLDRNLYEQYF. CDR3 DNA sequence: TGTGCCAGCCTTGACAGAAATCTCTACGAGCAGTACTTC.

The genes are TRBV6-5 and TRBJ1-1, with 11 bases that match TRBD1. The germline V gene has CDR1 MNHEY and CDR2 SVGAGI. The CDR3 length is 14 residues. Unmatched junction bases numbered 6, after V lost 7 bases and J lost 5 bases. The CDR3 protein is CASIKDRGQTEAFF. The CDR3 nucleotides are TGTGCCAGCATAAAGGACAGGGGGCAGACTGAAGCTTTCTTT.

This rearrangement joins TRBV19 to TRBJ2-1, with a possible D match to TRBD1 (5 bases). Looked up from germline, CDR1 is LNHDA and CDR2 is SQIVND (reference sequence). V was shortened by 4 bases and J by 4 bases, with 14 bases between the two germline ends. CDR3 length: 15 residues. The DNA for the CDR3 is TGTGCCAGTAGTACGAGGAGACAGCTTTACAATGAGCAGTTCTTC. Translating gives CASSTRRQLYNEQFF. The variable domain in full, completed from reference TRBV19 and TRBJ2-1, reads DGGITQSPKYLFRKEGQNVTLSCEQNLNHDAMYWYRQDPGQGLRLIYYSQIVNDFQKGDIAEGYSVSREKKESFPLTVTSAQKNPTAFYLCASSTRRQLYNEQFFGPGTRLTVL.

This chain connects TRBV3-1 (or the pseudogene TRBV3-2) to TRBJ1-4; D ambiguous. This CDR3 region has 15 residues. V gave up 4 bases and J gave up 6 bases, with 15 bases separating them. Germline loops: CDR1 LGHDT, CDR2 YNNKEL (reference sequence). The CDR3 bases are TGTGCCAGCAGCCCCCGGGGAGGGCGGGATGAAAAACTGTTTTTT. Its protein is CASSPRGGRDEKLFF.

The V call is TRBV7-2, the J call TRBJ1-5, with a weak D call TRBD1 (6 bases). Deletions cut 5 bases from V and 6 bases from J, with 17 bases between. The CDR3 contains 15 residues. Germline-derived CDR1 and CDR2 are SGHTA and FQGNSA. The CDR3 DNA reads TGTGCCAGCAGCGAAGGGGGTGGGTTGGGTCAGCCCCAGCATTTT. Translation: CASSEGGGLGQPQHF.

This clone showed up just a few times. In DNA form, the CDR3 reads TGTGCCAGCAGCTTGGCCAGAGATTCACCCCTCCACTTT. Its translation: CASSLARDSPLHF. This rearrangement joins TRBV7-9 to TRBJ1-6; D remains ambiguous. CDR1 and CDR2 (germline): SEHNR, FQNEAQ (reference sequence). The CDR3 loop spans 13 amino acids. Trimming stripped 3 bases from V and 8 bases from J, with 8 bases between. Full variable domain (rest looked up from reference TRBV7-9 and TRBJ1-6): DTGVSQNPRHKITKRGQNVTFRCDPISEHNRLYWYRQTLGQGPEFLTYFQNEAQLEKSRLLSDRFSAERPKGSFSTLEIQRTEQGDSAMYLCASSLARDSPLHFGNGTRLTVT.

This chain links TRBV18 with TRBJ2-2; D ambiguous. Germline V gene sequence: CDR1 KGHSH, CDR2 LQKENI. The germline V and J ends were trimmed by 3 bases and 6 bases, with 8 bases remaining between them. This CDR3 has 13 amino acids. The CDR3 DNA reads TGTGCCAGCTCACCGCGGTGGTCCGGGGAGCTGTTTTTT. It specifies CASSPRWSGELFF.

This clone was picked up one time. V is TRBV5-1 and J is TRBJ2-5; the D is unclear. V was trimmed by 0 bases and J by 4 bases, leaving 13 bases between them. Germline assignment: CDR1 SGHRS and CDR2 YFSETQ. This CDR3 has 15 amino acids. For the CDR3, the DNA is TGCGCCAGCAGCTTGGAGGGCGCTAACCGAGAGACCCAGTACTTC. It specifies CASSLEGANRETQYF.